This passage covers 32 T cell receptor beta chains from one sample sequenced in a study of control samples from healthy donors and cancer patients. Repertoires were generated with immunoSEQ multiplex PCR, while TCRdb's copy carries only in-frame clones and drops some. This sample carries about 130,000 clones, 75% to 95% of them seen once, and the ten largest clones take approximately 2.7%. The sample consisted of blood. Source of these receptors: a man younger than 30 in good health.

This chain joins TRBV6-5 and TRBJ2-5; maybe TRBD1 (5 bases). The V gene lost 6 bases and the J gene lost 1 base, with 15 bases spanning the gap. The CDR3 extends over 15 amino acids. In germline, CDR1 is MNHEY, CDR2 SVGAGI. The CDR3 loop reads CASRIITGAQETQYF. The CDR3 nucleotides are TGTGCCAGCAGGATTATAACAGGAGCCCAAGAGACCCAGTACTTC.

V and J are TRBV5-1 and TRBJ2-3; the match to TRBD2 covers 15 bases. V was clipped by 4 bases and J by 6 bases; unmatched bases: 9. The CDR3 is 17 residues long. Germline V gene sequence: CDR1 SGHRS, CDR2 YFSETQ. The DNA for the CDR3 is TGCGCCAGCAGCCCCTGGACTAGCGGGGGGGCCGGGGATACGCAGTATTTT. This translates into CASSPWTSGGAGDTQYF.

The chain employs TRBV7-9 and TRBJ2-1, with unresolved D. The germline V gene encodes CDR1 SEHNR and CDR2 FQNEAQ (reference sequence). The ends were cut back, 3 bases at V and 8 bases at J, with 5 bases in the middle. This CDR3 has 11 amino acids. DNA for the CDR3: TGTGCCAGCAGCTTTGGCGATGAGCAGTTCTTC. Amino acids: CASSFGDEQFF.

The chain employs TRBV24-1 and TRBJ2-1; D not resolved. In germline, CDR1 is KGHDR, CDR2 SFDVKD. V lost 2 bases to trimming and J lost 10 bases, with 8 bases between them. CDR3 length: 12 residues. DNA for the CDR3: TGTGCCACCAGTGATTCGAACGTGGAGCAGTTCTTC. It encodes CATSDSNVEQFF.

The genes are TRBV7-6 and TRBJ2-7; TRBD1 matches at 10 bases. The ends lost 3 bases at V and 0 bases at J; junction bases unmatched: 2. Germline lookup yields CDR1 SGHVS and CDR2 FNYEAQ. This CDR3 is built from 15 residues. The CDR3 sequence is CASSLGDRGSYEQYF. CDR3 nucleotides: TGTGCCAGCAGCTTGGGGGACAGGGGCTCCTACGAGCAGTACTTC. Based on the CDR3 plus reference TRBV7-6 and TRBJ2-7, the full variable domain is GAGVSQSPRYKVTKRGQDVALRCDPISGHVSLYWYRQALGQGPEFLTYFNYEAQQDKSGLPNDRFSAERPEGSISTLTIQRTEQRDSAMYRCASSLGDRGSYEQYFGPGTRLTVT.

This CDR3 is CASSLAFTTGGFYEQYF. The DNA for the CDR3 is TGCGCCAGCAGCTTGGCATTTACCACAGGGGGCTTTTACGAGCAGTACTTC. This chain uses TRBV5-1 with TRBJ2-7; 9 bases line up with TRBD1. This CDR3 region has 17 residues. The junction had 11 bases not matched to a gene; V was cut back by 0 bases and J by 4 bases. Germline CDR1 and CDR2: SGHRS and YFSETQ.

CDR3 in DNA: TGTGCCAGCAGAGGGACAGGGACGGCCCTTCAGGATGGCTACACCTTC. Its translation: CASRGTGTALQDGYTF. This chain connects TRBV2 to TRBJ1-2; 9 nucleotides match TRBD1. The CDR3 contains 16 residues. Germline loops: CDR1 SNHLY, CDR2 FYNNEI. V shed 6 bases and J 6 bases; nucleotides not matched to a gene: 14.

This clone was detected once. The rearrangement uses TRBV9 and TRBJ1-3; 11 bases align to TRBD1. Looked up from germline, CDR1 is SGDLS and CDR2 is YYNGEE. With 3 bases clipped from V and 2 bases from J, the junction kept 1 base outside the gene matches. This CDR3 has 15 amino acids. CDR3 in DNA: TGTGCCAGCAGCGGGGACAGGGGGGCTGGAAACACCATATATTTT. Protein product: CASSGDRGAGNTIYF.

This sequence joins TRBV6-6 and TRBJ1-4; no clear D gene. Trimming took off 0 bases at V and 7 bases at J, with 12 bases between the two ends. The germline CDR1 and CDR2 sequences are MNHNY and SVGAGI (reference sequence). The CDR3 has 15 residues. The CDR3 DNA is TGTGCCAGCAGTTACTCAAGGGAGGACGGTGAAAAACTGTTTTTT. Translation gives CASSYSREDGEKLFF.

A few counts support this clone. This sequence joins TRBV7-8 and TRBJ1-2; 7 bases map to TRBD1. The CDR3 sequence is 13 residues long. Germline CDR1 SGHVS, CDR2 FQNEAQ. J was trimmed by 4 bases and V by 7 bases; bases with no gene match: 6. The CDR3 here is CASTEGGGYGYTF. The CDR3 DNA reads TGTGCCAGCACCGAAGGGGGCGGCTATGGCTACACCTTC.

The rearrangement uses TRBV7-3 and TRBJ2-1; no clear D gene. Germline-derived CDR1 and CDR2 are SGHTA and FQGTGA. The CDR3 covers 12 residues. V was clipped by 4 bases and J by 8 bases, with 9 bases between them. As DNA, the CDR3 is TGTGCCAGCAGCTCCAGCAGTGATGAGCAGTTCTTC. It specifies CASSSSSDEQFF. The complete variable domain, with remaining parts taken from reference TRBV7-3 and TRBJ2-1, reads GAGVSQTPSNKVTEKGKYVELRCDPISGHTALYWYRQSLGQGPEFLIYFQGTGAADDSGLPNDRFFAVRPEGSVSTLKIQRTERGDSAVYLCASSSSSDEQFFGPGTRLTVL.

V is TRBV7-2 and J is TRBJ2-5; TRBD2 aligns across 9 bases. The trim removed 4 bases at V and 0 bases at J, leaving 6 bases unmatched. The CDR3 has 16 amino acids. CDR1 is SGHTA and CDR2 is FQGNSA in the germline V gene. CDR3 region: CASSSIAGVNQETQYF. The CDR3 DNA reads as TGTGCCAGCAGCTCAATAGCGGGGGTGAACCAAGAGACCCAGTACTTC.

This chain connects TRBV19 to TRBJ2-5; the D gene is possibly TRBD1 (7 bases). V was clipped by 3 bases and J by 4 bases, with 9 bases between them. Germline V gene sequence: CDR1 LNHDA, CDR2 SQIVND (reference sequence). The CDR3 is 13 amino acids. Written as DNA, the CDR3 is TGTGCCAGTAGTATGCAGGGGGGAGAGACCCAGTACTTC. Translating it yields CASSMQGGETQYF.

This clone has just one count. The V and J genes are TRBV5-1 and TRBJ1-4, with D possibly matching TRBD1 (6 bases). V shed 2 bases and J shed 7 bases, with 12 bases lying between them. Germline V lookup: CDR1 SGHRS, CDR2 YFSETQ. The CDR3 loop spans 14 amino acids. CDR3 loop: CASSFGGEGEKLFF. CDR3 coding DNA: TGCGCCAGCAGCTTCGGGGGCGAGGGTGAAAAACTGTTTTTT.

CDR3 amino acids: CASSLGGPSGANVLTF. The CDR3 bases are TGTGCCAGCAGCTTGGGGGGCCCCTCTGGGGCCAACGTCCTGACTTTC. The chain is built from TRBV5-4 and TRBJ2-6, with D possibly being TRBD1 (5 bases). Germline V gives CDR1 SGHNT, CDR2 YYREEE (reference sequence). CDR3 size: 16 residues. V lost 0 bases and J 0 bases, leaving 7 bases between the germline ends. Full variable domain (missing parts from reference TRBV5-4 and TRBJ2-6): ETGVTQSPTHLIKTRGQQVTLRCSSQSGHNTVSWYQQALGQGPQFIFQYYREEENGRGNFPPRFSGLQFPNYSSELNVNALELDDSALYLCASSLGGPSGANVLTFGAGSRLTVL.

V gene TRBV9 combines with J gene TRBJ2-1; D uncertain. V was trimmed by 1 base and J by 10 bases, leaving 21 bases between them. In germline, CDR1 is SGDLS, CDR2 YYNGEE. This CDR3 spans 16 amino acids. CDR3 sequence reads: CASSVTPWGKAAEQFF. The CDR3 bases are TGTGCCAGCAGCGTAACCCCCTGGGGTAAGGCGGCCGAGCAGTTCTTC.

In the case of this clone: Other DNA sequences from this sample encode an identical CDR3 as well. The genes are TRBV5-1 and TRBJ2-1, with D perhaps matching TRBD2 (5 bases). This CDR3 spans 15 amino acids. Germline V gives CDR1 SGHRS, CDR2 YFSETQ. Trimming shortened V by 1 base and J by 0 bases, and 8 bases separated the two germline ends. In DNA form, the CDR3 reads TGCGCCAGCAGCTTGAGCGGAGACTCCTACAATGAGCAGTTCTTC. Translated, it gives CASSLSGDSYNEQFF.

This clone was seen more than once but under ten times. The chain combines TRBV4-1 with TRBJ2-7, with D unclear. CDR1 is MGHRA and CDR2 is YSYEKL in the germline V gene. The CDR3 runs 16 residues. Trimming took off 3 bases at V and 4 bases at J, with 19 bases between the two ends. The CDR3 is CASSQDPPGGRYEQYF. The CDR3 coding sequence is TGCGCCAGCAGCCAGGATCCCCCCGGCGGCCGGTACGAGCAGTACTTC.

The chain uses TRBV24-1 and TRBJ2-5; 7 bases map to TRBD1. Germline CDR1 KGHDR, CDR2 SFDVKD. The CDR3 has 15 residues. After removal of 4 bases from V and 4 bases from J, the junction contained 8 bases not matched to a gene. Here the CDR3 reads CATSDLDRDGETQYF. The CDR3, as DNA: TGTGCCACCAGTGACCTCGACAGGGATGGAGAGACCCAGTACTTC.

The table lists this clone with a few counts. This chain joins TRBV9 and TRBJ1-2; TRBD1 aligns across 7 bases. The CDR3 is 14 residues long. The V gene's germline CDR1 is SGDLS and CDR2 YYNGEE. V dropped 4 bases and J dropped 6; count of bases not matched to a gene: 9. The CDR3 bases are TGTGCCAGCAGCCTGGGGACAGTTTCCCATGGCTACACCTTC. Residues: CASSLGTVSHGYTF.

V is TRBV2 and J is TRBJ2-2; tentative D call: TRBD1 (5 bases). This CDR3 comprises 13 residues. The ends were cut back, 6 bases at V and 6 bases at J, with 11 bases in the middle. Germline CDR1 and CDR2: SNHLY and FYNNEI. CDR3 sequence (DNA): TGTGCCAGCAGGGAACAGGCCTCCGGGGAGCTGTTTTTT. Protein product: CASREQASGELFF.

The chain recombines TRBV7-9 with TRBJ1-1; D may be TRBD1 (6 bases). From germline, CDR1 is SEHNR and CDR2 FQNEAQ (reference sequence). Between the trimmed V and J ends, which lost 4 bases and 4 bases, there was a span of 16 bases. The CDR3 loop spans 15 amino acids. This CDR3 reads CASSSRTEKGTEAFF. The DNA for the CDR3 is TGTGCCAGCAGCTCCCGGACAGAGAAGGGCACTGAAGCTTTCTTT.

The chain joins TRBV25-1 to TRBJ1-6; the D gene is possibly TRBD1 (5 bases). Germline V gene data show CDR1 as MGHDK and CDR2 as SYGVNS. The CDR3 has 15 residues. With 3 bases removed from V and 9 bases from J, the gap between germline ends came to 15 bases. The CDR3 sequence is CASSDWDGAVSPLHF. The CDR3 bases are TGTGCCAGCAGTGATTGGGATGGGGCCGTTTCACCCCTCCACTTT.

DNA for the CDR3: TGTGCCAGTAGTCAAGACAGGGTAGGCGGCTACACCTTC. As protein: CASSQDRVGGYTF. The rearrangement uses TRBV19 and TRBJ1-2; 7 bases match TRBD1. CDR1 and CDR2 (germline): LNHDA, SQIVND (reference sequence). Trimming removed 5 bases from V and 8 bases from J; junction bases left unmatched: 8. The CDR3 extends over 13 amino acids.

The chain carries TRBV6-2 or TRBV6-3 and TRBJ2-7; maybe TRBD1 (7 bases). V gave up 0 bases and J gave up 3 bases, with 12 bases separating them. This CDR3 has 15 amino acids. Germline V gives CDR1 MNHEY, CDR2 SVGEGT. CDR3 coding DNA: TGTGCCAGCAGTTACTCAAGTCAGGGGGGCTACGAGCAGTACGTC. It specifies CASSYSSQGGYEQYV.

This rearrangement joins TRBV13 to TRBJ2-3; no reliable D call. Germline V lookup: CDR1 PRHDT, CDR2 FYEKMQ (reference sequence). The CDR3 has 14 amino acids. Trimming took 4 bases from V and 1 from J, leaving 9 bases between them. CDR3 nucleotides: TGTGCCAGCAGCTCCGTTGCGGGCACAGATACGCAGTATTTT. Translation: CASSSVAGTDTQYF.

This chain uses TRBV4-3 with TRBJ2-1, with 8 nucleotides matching TRBD1. The CDR3 totals 17 residues. With 4 bases clipped from V and 5 bases from J, the junction kept 13 bases outside the gene matches. Germline loops: CDR1 LGHNA, CDR2 YSLEER. This chain's CDR3 is CASSLFLRTGFDNEQFF. CDR3 bases: TGCGCCAGCAGCCTTTTCCTTAGGACAGGGTTTGACAATGAGCAGTTCTTC.

V is TRBV28 and J is TRBJ2-5; D might be TRBD1 or TRBD2, each matching 5 bases. Trimming cost V 6 bases and J 1 base, with 12 bases left between them. Germline V gene sequence: CDR1 MDHEN, CDR2 SYDVKM. The CDR3 extends over 14 amino acids. CDR3 sequence: CASSTLGTQETQYF. Here the CDR3 DNA reads TGTGCCAGCAGCACGCTTGGGACCCAAGAGACCCAGTACTTC.

The CDR3 reads CASSGLVLAQTQYF. The CDR3 DNA is TGTGCCAGCAGCGGACTAGTGCTCGCCCAGACCCAGTACTTC. The chain links TRBV11-3 to TRBJ2-5; 7 nucleotides line up with TRBD2. The CDR3 loop spans 14 amino acids. Losses at the gene ends were 5 bases for V and 6 bases for J; bases not matched to a gene: 9. Germline V gene sequence: CDR1 SGHNT, CDR2 YENEEA.

The CDR3 protein is CASSVTRGSEQYV. The CDR3 region has the DNA TGCGCCAGCAGTGTAACTAGAGGGAGCGAGCAGTACGTC. The chain recombines TRBV10-1 with TRBJ2-7, with D possibly being TRBD2 (5 bases). This CDR3 spans 13 amino acids. Germline V gene sequence: CDR1 WNHNN, CDR2 SYGVQD (reference sequence). Trimming took off 4 bases at V and 6 bases at J, with 13 bases between the two ends.

CDR3 DNA sequence: TGTGCCAGCAGCCCGTACAGGGGCGATGGCTACACCTTC. Encoded protein: CASSPYRGDGYTF. The V and J genes are TRBV5-6 and TRBJ1-2; 7 bases agree with TRBD1. From germline, CDR1 is SGHDT and CDR2 YYEEEE. The trim removed 4 bases at V and 6 bases at J, leaving 6 bases unmatched. This CDR3 is 13 amino acids long.

The chain has TRBV29-1 and TRBJ1-3; D is perhaps TRBD1 (5 bases). This CDR3 has 15 residues. V was shortened by 6 bases and J by 3 bases, with 18 bases between the two germline ends. CDR1 is SQVTM, CDR2 ANQGSEA, per germline. In DNA, the CDR3 is TGCAGCGTGGCCCAGGGCCCTTGGGATGGAAACACCATATATTTT. This sequence encodes CSVAQGPWDGNTIYF.